A selection of T cell receptor beta chains follows, all from one sample in a study of radiotherapy plus CTLA-4 blockade in lung cancer. Sequencing was performed with immunoSEQ multiplex PCR; in TCRdb, only in-frame clones are kept and a portion is missing. The data hold about 45,000 clones, with approximately 79% observed a single time. Sequencing used peripheral blood, obtained from a patient treated with radiotherapy plus ipilimumab. These receptors were obtained from a human donor with non-small cell lung cancer who had stable disease on radiotherapy plus ipilimumab. The CDR3 runs from the conserved cysteine through the conserved F or W. The D gene is left open where the match is weak. The size of a clone is reported for some rows only, either as once, few or many, or as a class for expanded clones.

TRBJ1-1	TRBV7-3	NA	NA	TGTGCCAGCAGCAAGGGAGGTCAACAGAACACTGAAGCTTTCTTT	CASSKGGQQNTEAFF
TRBJ1-2	TRBV9	NA	NA	TGTGCCAGCAGCCCAGGAGGCTCCCTTCGGAGCTATGGCTACACCTTC	CASSPGGSLRSYGYTF
TRBJ2-3	TRBV11-2	NA	NA	TGTGCCAGCAGCTCTTACTTAGCCGAACACACAGATACGCAGTATTTT	CASSSYLAEHTDTQYF
TRBJ2-1	TRBV4-3	TRBD2	NA	TGCGCCAGCAGTCTCGGGGGGGGTTACAATGAGCAGTTCTTC	CASSLGGGYNEQFF
TRBJ1-5	TRBV5-1	TRBD1	NA	TGCGCCAGCAGCTTGGATACAGGGGCCAATCAGCCCCAGCATTTT	CASSLDTGANQPQHF
TRBJ1-6	TRBV5-1	NA	NA	TGCGCCTCACCATCCGCCCATAATTCACCCCTCCACTTT	CASPSAHNSPLHF
TRBJ1-1	TRBV7-7	NA	NA	TGTGCCAGCAGCTTAGCCCCCGGTGCTTTCTTT	CASSLAPGAFF
TRBJ2-2	TRBV18	NA	few	TGTGCCAGCTCACAAACAGAGCAGGGGAACACCGGGGAGCTGTTTTTT	CASSQTEQGNTGELFF
TRBJ2-1	TRBV11-3	NA	NA	TGTGCCAGCAGCTTAGGGGGAGGTGGACACACACTCTACAATGAGCAGTTCTTC	CASSLGGGGHTLYNEQFF
TRBJ2-3	TRBV7-2	NA	NA	TGTGCCAGCAGCGGCCGGGGGTCAGGGGTCACAGATACGCAGTATTTT	CASSGRGSGVTDTQYF
TRBJ2-1	TRBV9	TRBD2	NA	TGTGCCAGCAGCGTAGCACTAGCGGGGTGGGATGAGCAGTTCTTC	CASSVALAGWDEQFF
TRBJ1-1	TRBV10-3	TRBD1	NA	TGTGCCATCAGCCTGACAGGGTTGAACACTGAAGCTTTCTTT	CAISLTGLNTEAFF
TRBJ1-4	TRBV30	TRBD1	NA	TGTGCCTCGTCGGGACAGCGAATGAATGAAAAACTGTTTTTT	CASSGQRMNEKLFF
TRBJ1-1	TRBV27	TRBD1	NA	TGTGCCAGCACCGCAGGGGGTTGGGACACTGAAGCTTTCTTT	CASTAGGWDTEAFF
TRBJ1-2	TRBV6-5	NA	few	TGTGCCAGCAGTTACTCGACAGGTTGGGGCTACACCTTC	CASSYSTGWGYTF
TRBJ2-7	TRBV9	NA	NA	TGTGCCAGCAGCCCAGGGGGGGCTGGGGCCTACGAGCAGTACTTC	CASSPGGAGAYEQYF
TRBJ2-1	TRBV5-1	TRBD1	NA	TGCGCCAGCAGCAGGGGACAGGGGTCCTACAATGAGCAGTTCTTC	CASSRGQGSYNEQFF